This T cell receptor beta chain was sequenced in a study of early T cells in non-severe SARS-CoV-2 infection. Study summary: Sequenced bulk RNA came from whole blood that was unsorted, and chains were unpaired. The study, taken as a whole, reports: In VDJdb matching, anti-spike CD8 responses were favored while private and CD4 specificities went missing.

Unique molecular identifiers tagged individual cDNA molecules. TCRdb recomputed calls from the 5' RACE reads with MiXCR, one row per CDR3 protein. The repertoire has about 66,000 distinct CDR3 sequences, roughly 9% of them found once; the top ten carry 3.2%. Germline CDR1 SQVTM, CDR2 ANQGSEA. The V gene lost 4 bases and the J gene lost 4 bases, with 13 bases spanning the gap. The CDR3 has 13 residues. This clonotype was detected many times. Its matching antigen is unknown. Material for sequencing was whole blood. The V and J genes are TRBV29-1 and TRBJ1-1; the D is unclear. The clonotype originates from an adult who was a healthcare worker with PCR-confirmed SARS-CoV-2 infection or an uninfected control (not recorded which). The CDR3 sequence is CSVGFAGGTEAFF. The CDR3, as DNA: TGCAGCGTTGGTTTCGCCGGCGGCACTGAAGCTTTCTTT. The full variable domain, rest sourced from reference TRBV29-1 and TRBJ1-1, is SAVISQKPSRDICQRGTSLTIQCQVDSQVTMMFWYRQQPGQSLTLIATANQGSEATYESGFVIDKFPISRPNLTFSTLTVSNMSPEDSSIYLCSVGFAGGTEAFFGQGTRLTVV.